This is a list of T cell receptor beta chains from one sample in a study of T cells and copy number aberrations in small-cell lung cancer. The method was immunoSEQ multiplex PCR; TCRdb's version includes in-frame clones alone and lacks a portion of them. The table has around 9,600 clones, about 79% seen once. Source material: normal tissue next to the tumor. Receptors originate from a man between 60 and 75 years old with small cell lung cancer. CDR3s include the opening cysteine and the closing phenylalanine or tryptophan. A D gene is named only where the DNA matches it firmly. Some rows have no size entry. The others give once, few or many, or a class for an expanded clone.

TRBD2	TRBV5-1	TRBJ2-1	NA	TGCGCCAGCAGCCGGGCTAGCGGGACGGGTGGGCAGTTCTTC	CASSRASGTGGQFF
TRBD2	TRBV7-9	TRBJ2-3	NA	TGTGCCAGCAGCTTAGCCCTAGCGGATAGCACAGATACGCAGTATTTT	CASSLALADSTDTQYF
NA	TRBV5-1	TRBJ2-7	NA	TGCGCCAGCAGCTTGGCCGGCGGGCAGTCCTACGAGCAGTACTTC	CASSLAGGQSYEQYF
NA	TRBV19	TRBJ2-3	once	TGTGCCAGTAGTTCGGGGGTCAGCACAGATACGCAGTATTTT	CASSSGVSTDTQYF
NA	TRBV30	TRBJ1-1	NA	TGTGCCTGGAACGGGCCCCCAGGGAACACTGAAGCTTTCTTT	CAWNGPPGNTEAFF
TRBD2	TRBV19	TRBJ2-2	NA	TGTGCCAGTATCCCGTCTAGCGGGATTAACACCGGGGAGCTGTTTTTT	CASIPSSGINTGELFF
TRBD2	TRBV27	TRBJ2-1	NA	TGTGCCAGCAGTTTGACTGGCGGGAGTATGGATGAGCAGTTCTTC	CASSLTGGSMDEQFF
NA	TRBV11-3	TRBJ2-2	NA	TGTGCCAGCAGTCGGGGGAGCCCCGGGGAGCTGTTTTTT	CASSRGSPGELFF
NA	TRBV11-3	TRBJ2-7	few	TGTGCCAGCAGCTTATGGGGTGGTTACGAGCAGTACTTC	CASSLWGGYEQYF
TRBD2	TRBV11-3	TRBJ2-1	NA	TGTGCCAGCAGCTTATTATCGCTAGCGGGAGTTGAGCAGTTCTTC	CASSLLSLAGVEQFF
NA	TRBV25-1	TRBJ1-5	NA	TGTGCCAGCAGTGAGGCTACAGTCAATCAGCCCCAGCATTTT	CASSEATVNQPQHF
TRBD2	TRBV5-1	TRBJ2-1	NA	TGCGCCAGCAGCTTGGAGGACGGGAGGACGGATGAGCAGTTCTTC	CASSLEDGRTDEQFF
NA	TRBV29-1	TRBJ2-7	NA	TGCAGCGTTGAATATGCTCACAGATCCTCCTACGAGCAGTACTTC	CSVEYAHRSSYEQYF
TRBD1	TRBV5-1	TRBJ1-3	NA	TGCGCCAGCCACGACAGGGGCTCCTCTGGAAACACCATATATTTT	CASHDRGSSGNTIYF
TRBD1	TRBV6-1	TRBJ2-2	NA	TGTGCCAGCAGTGAAGCAGAGGGGGCGCCGGGGACCGGGGAGCTGTTTTTT	CASSEAEGAPGTGELFF
NA	TRBV5-6	TRBJ2-3	NA	TGTGCCAGCGCCCGGACGGTGGGCGCGGGCACAGATACGCAGTATTTT	CASARTVGAGTDTQYF
NA	TRBV5-1	TRBJ1-3	NA	TGCGCCAGCAGAAAGGACCTGGGAAACACCATATATTTT	CASRKDLGNTIYF
TRBD2	TRBV7-3	TRBJ2-1	NA	TGTGCCAGCAGCCTACTAGCGGGAGGTTCCTACAATGAGCAGTTCTTC	CASSLLAGGSYNEQFF
NA	TRBV5-1	TRBJ1-5	NA	TGCGCCAGCAGCTTGGTAGGGGATAGCAATCAGCCCCAGCATTTT	CASSLVGDSNQPQHF
NA	TRBV5-8	TRBJ1-2	NA	TGTGCCAGCAGCACAACAGTAAATCGCTATGGCTACACCTTC	CASSTTVNRYGYTF
NA	TRBV5-6	TRBJ2-1	once	TGTGCCAGCAGCACCAGACTAGCCTACAATGAGCAGTTCTTC	CASSTRLAYNEQFF
NA	TRBV4-1	TRBJ2-6	NA	TGCGCCAGCAGCCAAGGCCCTTTACTCTCTGGGGCCAACGTCCTGACTTTC	CASSQGPLLSGANVLTF
NA	TRBV18	TRBJ1-1	NA	TGTGCCAGCTCACCAGGTATACTTACTGAAGCTTTCTTT	CASSPGILTEAFF
NA	TRBV6-5	TRBJ2-3	NA	TGTGCCAGCAGTCCGACTACCCCAGATACGCAGTATTTT	CASSPTTPDTQYF
NA	TRBV6-5	TRBJ1-1	NA	TGTGCCAGCAGCCTAAGCCTGGCCACTGAAGCTTTCTTT	CASSLSLATEAFF
NA	TRBV4-2	TRBJ1-1	medium-sized	TGTGCCAGCAGCCAAGATAGGCTGAACACTGAAGCTTTCTTT	CASSQDRLNTEAFF
TRBD2	TRBV10-3	TRBJ2-4	once	TGTGCCATCAGCGCCGGGACTAGCGGCATAGCCAAAAACATTCAGTACTTC	CAISAGTSGIAKNIQYF
NA	TRBV30	TRBJ2-4	NA	TGTGCCTGGAGTGTTACAGGGCGCCTAGCCAAAAACATTCAGTACTTC	CAWSVTGRLAKNIQYF
TRBD1	TRBV7-8	TRBJ2-7	NA	TGTGCCAGCAGCTTAGTCAGTGTTGGGACAGGCTCGCACGAGCAGTACTTC	CASSLVSVGTGSHEQYF
NA	TRBV6-6	TRBJ2-1	NA	TGTGCCAGCAGTTACCGGGGGCCCTCCTACAATGAGCAGTTCTTC	CASSYRGPSYNEQFF
NA	TRBV5-5	TRBJ1-2	NA	TGTGCCAGCAGCTCCTGGCCGGGGTACGGTGGCTACACCTTC	CASSSWPGYGGYTF
NA	TRBV10-1	TRBJ2-2	NA	TGCGCCAGCAGTAGACAGATCACCGGGGAGCTGTTTTTT	CASSRQITGELFF
NA	TRBV7-9	TRBJ2-5	NA	TGTGCCAGCAGCTTTACGGTCGAAGAGACCCAGTACTTC	CASSFTVEETQYF
NA	TRBV6-5	TRBJ2-1	NA	TGTGCCAGCAGTTACTCTTCGGGCGCATGGAGAAATGAGCAGTTCTTC	CASSYSSGAWRNEQFF
TRBD1	TRBV6-1	TRBJ2-7	NA	TGTGCCAGCTCTCAAATACAGGGGGTTAGCGACGAGCAGTACTTC	CASSQIQGVSDEQYF
NA	TRBV11-2	TRBJ2-4	medium-sized	TGTGCCAGCAGACGGGAAAACATTCAGTACTTC	CASRRENIQYF
TRBD2	TRBV7-3	TRBJ2-1	NA	TGTGCCAGCAGCTCACTGGGACTAGCGAGAGGAGGTATCAATGAGCAGTTCTTC	CASSSLGLARGGINEQFF
TRBD2	TRBV2	TRBJ2-7	NA	TGTGCCAGCGCACTAGCGGGAGGCGAGCAGTACTTC	CASALAGGEQYF
NA	TRBV5-4	TRBJ2-3	NA	TGTGCCAGCAGCCCCCGGGACGGTGGGGCAGATACGCAGTATTTT	CASSPRDGGADTQYF
TRBD1	TRBV5-1	TRBJ2-7	NA	TGCGCCAGCAGCTGGACAGGGGAAGAGCAGTACTTC	CASSWTGEEQYF
TRBD1	TRBV5-5	TRBJ1-5	NA	TGTGCCAGCAGCGTAGAACCTACAGGGGGGCAGCCCCAGCATTTT	CASSVEPTGGQPQHF
NA	TRBV6-5	TRBJ2-7	once	TGTGCCAGCAGCCCCGGGGAGTCACTCTACGAGCAGTACTTC	CASSPGESLYEQYF
TRBD1	TRBV6-1	TRBJ2-3	few	TGTGCCAGCAGTGAAGGAGTGGGACAGGGGATCACAGATACGCAGTATTTT	CASSEGVGQGITDTQYF
NA	TRBV7-6	TRBJ2-7	NA	TGTGCCAGCAGCTTAGAAGGTTTAGGGTACGAGCAGTACTTC	CASSLEGLGYEQYF
NA	TRBV4-2	TRBJ1-2	NA	TGTGCCAGCAGCCAAGATCGGGCCAATTATGGCTACACCTTC	CASSQDRANYGYTF
TRBD2	TRBV7-9	TRBJ2-3	NA	TGTGCCAGCAGCCCATCTAGCGGGAGAGATACGCAGTATTTT	CASSPSSGRDTQYF
TRBD2	TRBV15	TRBJ2-3	NA	TGTGCCACCAGCACTCGTCTAGCGGGAGTCGGCACAGATACGCAGTATTTT	CATSTRLAGVGTDTQYF
TRBD2	TRBV7-9	TRBJ2-7	few	TGTGCCAGCAGCTTAGGGTCTGAGACTAGCGGGAGGGGGTCCGGCGAGCAGTACTTC	CASSLGSETSGRGSGEQYF
NA	TRBV5-1	TRBJ2-2	once	TGCGCCAGCAGCTTGGTGTCCGCCACCGGGGAGCTGTTTTTT	CASSLVSATGELFF
NA	TRBV5-6	TRBJ2-7	NA	TGTGCCAGCAGCTTGGTGAACGAGCAGTACTTC	CASSLVNEQYF
NA	TRBV5-1	TRBJ2-1	NA	TGCGCCAGCAGCCCACATGCGAGAGGTCGTGCTAATGAGCAGTTCTTC	CASSPHARGRANEQFF
NA	TRBV5-1	TRBJ2-2	NA	TGCGCCAGCAGCTTGGGTGTAGCGGCGAACACCGGGGAGCTGTTTTTT	CASSLGVAANTGELFF
NA	TRBV15	TRBJ1-1	NA	TGTGCCACCAGCAGAGATGGGGGGAACACTGAAGCTTTCTTT	CATSRDGGNTEAFF
TRBD1	TRBV30	TRBJ2-5	NA	TGTGCCTGGACTACGGGACAGGGAGAGACCCAGTACTTC	CAWTTGQGETQYF
NA	TRBV5-6	TRBJ1-2	NA	TGTGCCAGCAGCTTACAGGGATTGGGGGGTACTACCTTC	CASSLQGLGGTTF
NA	TRBV10-3	TRBJ1-5	NA	TGTGCCATCAGCGTGGGAACCAATCAGCCCCAGCATTTT	CAISVGTNQPQHF
NA	TRBV30	TRBJ1-4	few	TGTGCCTGGAGTGTTGGGGGCGCGGGTGAAAAACTGTTTTTT	CAWSVGGAGEKLFF